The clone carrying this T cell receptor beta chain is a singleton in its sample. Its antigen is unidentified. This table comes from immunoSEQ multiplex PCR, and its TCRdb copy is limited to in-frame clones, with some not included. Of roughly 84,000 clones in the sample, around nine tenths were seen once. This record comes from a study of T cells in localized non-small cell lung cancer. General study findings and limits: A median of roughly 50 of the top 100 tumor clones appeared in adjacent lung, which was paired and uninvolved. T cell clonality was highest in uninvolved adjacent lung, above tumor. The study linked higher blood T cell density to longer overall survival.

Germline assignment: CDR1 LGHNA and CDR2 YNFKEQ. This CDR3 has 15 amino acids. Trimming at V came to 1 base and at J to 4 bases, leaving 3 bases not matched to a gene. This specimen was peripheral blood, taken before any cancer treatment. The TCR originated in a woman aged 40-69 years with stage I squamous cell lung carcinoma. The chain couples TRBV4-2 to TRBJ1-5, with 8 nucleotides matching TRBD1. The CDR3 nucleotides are TGTGCCAGCAGCCAAGCAGGGGGCCTGAATCAGCCCCAGCATTTT. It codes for CASSQAGGLNQPQHF.